A single sample is the source of the 4 T cell receptor beta chains below, sequenced in a study of vaccination and CD4 T cells after COVID-19. For these TCRs, the target antigens are not known. Sample treatment: roughly 10-day PBMC culture with coronavirus spike peptide pools or control peptides (ViraFEST assay). Sequence data for DNA of cultured CD4+ T cells were generated by the Oncomine TCR Beta short-read assay. TCRdb fed the PCR reads into MiXCR, producing one record per CDR3 protein. The table has about 27,000 distinct CDR3 sequences, approximately 66% seen once. Sequences were derived from CD4+ T cells from blood, cultured in vitro, sampled after SARS-CoV-2 vaccination. The source is a human donor who received a COVID-19 vaccine.

The chain employs TRBV20-1 and TRBJ1-1; TRBD1 matches at 8 bases. V was pared by 6 bases and J by 4 bases, with 10 bases of the junction left unmatched. Germline V gene sequence: CDR1 DFQATT, CDR2 SNEGSKA (reference sequence). The CDR3 extends over 14 amino acids. CDR3 coding DNA: TGCAGTGCCCAGCCCTCAACAGGGGGCACTGAAGCTTTCTTT. Its protein product is CSAQPSTGGTEAFF.

The rearrangement links TRBV20-1 to TRBJ1-1; unclear D gene. This CDR3 is built from 13 residues. Germline loops: CDR1 DFQATT, CDR2 SNEGSKA (reference sequence). V lost 2 bases, J lost 1 base, and 8 bases lay in between. DNA of the CDR3: TGCAGTGCTAGAAGGACGCCGAACACTGAAGCTTTCTTT. Translated, it gives CSARRTPNTEAFF.

Details on this clonotype: One end of the junction varies from germline; a read error may be responsible. This chain connects TRBV7-9 to TRBJ2-7, with D maybe TRBD1 (6 bases). This CDR3 is built from 17 residues. From germline, CDR1 is SEHNR and CDR2 FQNEAQ (reference sequence). CDR3 protein: CASTRDMDSANSYEQYF. In nucleotides, the CDR3 is TGCGCCAGCACACGGGACATGGACTCAGCTAACTCCTACGAGCAGTACTTC.

The CDR3 nucleotides read TGTGCCAGCAGACCCGGGACAGGGGCCTACACTGAAGCTTTCTTT. It encodes CASRPGTGAYTEAFF. The genes are TRBV2 and TRBJ1-1; 10 positions match TRBD1. Trimming at V came to 6 bases and at J to 3 bases, leaving 7 bases not matched to a gene. This CDR3 comprises 15 residues. Looked up from germline, CDR1 is SNHLY and CDR2 is FYNNEI.